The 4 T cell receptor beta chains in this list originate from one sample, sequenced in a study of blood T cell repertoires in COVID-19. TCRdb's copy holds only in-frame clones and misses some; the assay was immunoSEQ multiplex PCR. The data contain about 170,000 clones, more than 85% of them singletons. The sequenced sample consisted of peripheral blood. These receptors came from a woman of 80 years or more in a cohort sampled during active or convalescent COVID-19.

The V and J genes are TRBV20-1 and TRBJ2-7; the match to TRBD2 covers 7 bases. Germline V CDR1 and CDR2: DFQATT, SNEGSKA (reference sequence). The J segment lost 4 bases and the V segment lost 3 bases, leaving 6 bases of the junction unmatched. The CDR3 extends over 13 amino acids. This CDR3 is CSASSGGGYEQYF. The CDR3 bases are TGCAGTGCTAGTAGCGGCGGGGGTTACGAGCAGTACTTC.

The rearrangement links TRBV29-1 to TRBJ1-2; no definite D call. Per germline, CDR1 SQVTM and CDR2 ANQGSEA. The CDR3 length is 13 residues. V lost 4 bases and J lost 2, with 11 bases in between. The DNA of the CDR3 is TGCAGCGTTGGAATCAACAGCAACTATGGCTACACCTTC. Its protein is CSVGINSNYGYTF. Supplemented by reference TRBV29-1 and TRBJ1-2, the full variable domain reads SAVISQKPSRDICQRGTSLTIQCQVDSQVTMMFWYRQQPGQSLTLIATANQGSEATYESGFVIDKFPISRPNLTFSTLTVSNMSPEDSSIYLCSVGINSNYGYTFGSGTRLTVV.

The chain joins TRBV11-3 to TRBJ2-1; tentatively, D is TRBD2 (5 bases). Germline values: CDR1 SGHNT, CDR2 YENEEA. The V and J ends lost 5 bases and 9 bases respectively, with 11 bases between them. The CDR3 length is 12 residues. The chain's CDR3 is CASSLTRGEQFF. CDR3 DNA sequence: TGTGCCAGCAGCCTTACTAGAGGTGAGCAGTTCTTC.

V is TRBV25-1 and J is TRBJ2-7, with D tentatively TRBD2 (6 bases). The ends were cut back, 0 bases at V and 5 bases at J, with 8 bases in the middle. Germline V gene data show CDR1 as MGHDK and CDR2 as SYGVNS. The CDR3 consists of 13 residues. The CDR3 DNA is TGTGCCAGCAGTGAATATTGGGGGGACGAGCAGTACTTC. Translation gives CASSEYWGDEQYF.